This T cell receptor beta chain was captured in a study of T cells in localized non-small cell lung cancer. Study findings and constraints: The appearance of a median about 60 of the top 100 tumor clones was seen in adjacent lung. Uninvolved nearby lung showed the greatest T cell clonality, exceeding that found in tumor. Sequence data derive from only one tumor region, so heterogeneity remains possible. A higher density of T cells in blood coincided with extended overall survival.

The CDR3 is 16 amino acids. V was cut by 3 bases and J by 1 base, with 15 bases left in between. CDR1 is MDHEN and CDR2 is SYDVKM in the germline V gene. The protocol was immunoSEQ multiplex PCR, while the TCRdb copy is restricted to in-frame clones and leaves out a portion. Among 15,000 to 20,000 clones, almost 85% were seen once, and the ten largest hold 30%. As to this clone: No antigen is known for it.

The chain carries TRBV28 and TRBJ1-1; no definite D call. This clonotype originated in a male donor at least 60 years old with stage I lung adenocarcinoma. Sequencing used peripheral blood, obtained before any cancer treatment. CDR3 loop: CASSFSVSAQNTEAFF. The CDR3 DNA reads as TGTGCCAGCAGTTTTTCCGTGTCAGCACAGAACACTGAAGCTTTCTTT. Drawing the rest from reference TRBV28 and TRBJ1-1, the complete variable domain is DVKVTQSSRYLVKRTGEKVFLECVQDMDHENMFWYRQDPGLGLRLIYFSYDVKMKEKGDIPEGYSVSREKKERFSLILESASTNQTSMYLCASSFSVSAQNTEAFFGQGTRLTVV.